This TCR beta chain was sequenced for a study of blood T cell repertoires in COVID-19 (dated by TCRdb to 2019 to 2021). Turning to the overall study: Collaborator samples came from the United States, Italy and Spain and covered acute and convalescent phases of COVID-19. Deeply sampled blood TCRbeta repertoires from subjects exposed to, actively infected with, or recovered from COVID-19 were included in the dataset. Samples were obtained from the ongoing ImmuneRACE study (first 160 participants) and from over a thousand subjects provided by 6 global collaborators. Where HLA class I and class II types were available, the types were taken from metadata supplied by the sample provider, not from assay-based typing. The prospective study material was composed of cDNA or gDNA derived from T cells, B-cell-depleted T cells, or PBMCs. Nearly every sample came with metadata listing a de-identified subject ID, COVID-19 status, age in years and sex. The repertoires were released in a freely available public database meant as a resource for research on the immune response to SARS-CoV-2. The investigation overall reported the following: The quantity of clinical and demographic metadata differed by source and by participant and was supplied without curation.

From V the trimming removes 0 bases and from J it removes 1 base, while the gene matches leave 3 bases of the junction unaccounted for. Sequences MGHRA (CDR1) and YSYEKL (CDR2) are obtained from the germline V gene. The CDR3 runs 18 residues from the cysteine to the phenylalanine. Just the 54-base CDR3 DNA is kept, in frame starting at base 1. The immunoSEQ Assay, a bias-controlled multiplex PCR, was used to amplify TCRbeta CDR3 regions from genomic DNA. The authors processed their data as follows. The number of nucleated cells in each sample was estimated from the amplification of reference gene primers within the assay. To quantify the absolute abundance of each unique TCRbeta CDR3 rearrangement, sequence reads were collapsed and filtered. For each sample, productive Simpson clonality was calculated as the square root of Simpson's diversity index over productive rearrangements. TCRdb provides this immuneACCESS table in a form limited to in-frame rearrangements. Some clones are lacking; in checked studies, under half of them reflect an unresolved V gene, and why the rest are absent is not known. D and trimming come from the DNA, and the V and J calls and clone size come from that table. The sample data list fewer than 250,000 clones, and around 80% of these were observed just once. The top ten constitute around 8.7% of the sample.

Details on this clone: Its cognate antigen has yet to be identified. No much larger clone exists at a distance of one base, and base qualities are not known.

The collaborating institutions used their own protocols to collect whole blood in K2EDTA tubes. Collaborator samples were shipped for TCRbeta analysis as frozen whole blood, isolated PBMCs, or DNA extracted from either sample type. This clonotype originated in a woman aged 45-65 years with acute or convalescent COVID-19. Sequencing was done on a sample of peripheral blood. The chain employs TRBV4-1 and TRBJ2-1; TRBD2 matches 13 bases in the middle. The sequenced DNA is TGCGCCAGCAGCCAAGAAACTAGCGGGAGGGGGTCCTACAATGAGCAGTTCTTC. This sequence encodes CASSQETSGRGSYNEQFF.